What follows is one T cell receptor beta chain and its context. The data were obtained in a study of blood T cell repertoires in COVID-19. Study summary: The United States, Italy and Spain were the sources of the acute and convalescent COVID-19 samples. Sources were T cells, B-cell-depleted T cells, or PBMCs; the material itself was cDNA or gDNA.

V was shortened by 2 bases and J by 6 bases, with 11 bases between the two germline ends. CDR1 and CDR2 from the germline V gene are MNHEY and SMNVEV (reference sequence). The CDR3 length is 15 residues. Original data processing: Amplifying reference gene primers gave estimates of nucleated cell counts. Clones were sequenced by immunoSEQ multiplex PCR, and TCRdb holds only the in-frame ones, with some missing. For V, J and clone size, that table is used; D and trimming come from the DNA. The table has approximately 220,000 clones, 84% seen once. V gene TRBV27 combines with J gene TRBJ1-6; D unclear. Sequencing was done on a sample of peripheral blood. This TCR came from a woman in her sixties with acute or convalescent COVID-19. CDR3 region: CASSLMRSSNSPLHF. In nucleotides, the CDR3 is TGTGCCAGCAGTTTAATGAGGTCTTCTAATTCACCCCTCCACTTT.